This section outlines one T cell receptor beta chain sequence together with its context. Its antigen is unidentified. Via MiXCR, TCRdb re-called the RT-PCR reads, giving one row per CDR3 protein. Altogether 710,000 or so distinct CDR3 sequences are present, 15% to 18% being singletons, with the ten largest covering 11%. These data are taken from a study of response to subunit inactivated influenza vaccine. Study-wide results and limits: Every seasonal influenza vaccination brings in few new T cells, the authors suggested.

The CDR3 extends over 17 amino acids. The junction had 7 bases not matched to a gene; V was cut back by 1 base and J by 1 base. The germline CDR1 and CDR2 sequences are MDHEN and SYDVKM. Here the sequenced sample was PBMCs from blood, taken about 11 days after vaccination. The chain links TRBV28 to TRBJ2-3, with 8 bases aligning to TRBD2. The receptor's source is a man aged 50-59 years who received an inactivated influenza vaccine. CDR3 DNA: TGTGCCAGCAGTTTATTTGGCGGTAGCGGGGGCACAGATACGCAGTATTTT. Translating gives CASSLFGGSGGTDTQYF.